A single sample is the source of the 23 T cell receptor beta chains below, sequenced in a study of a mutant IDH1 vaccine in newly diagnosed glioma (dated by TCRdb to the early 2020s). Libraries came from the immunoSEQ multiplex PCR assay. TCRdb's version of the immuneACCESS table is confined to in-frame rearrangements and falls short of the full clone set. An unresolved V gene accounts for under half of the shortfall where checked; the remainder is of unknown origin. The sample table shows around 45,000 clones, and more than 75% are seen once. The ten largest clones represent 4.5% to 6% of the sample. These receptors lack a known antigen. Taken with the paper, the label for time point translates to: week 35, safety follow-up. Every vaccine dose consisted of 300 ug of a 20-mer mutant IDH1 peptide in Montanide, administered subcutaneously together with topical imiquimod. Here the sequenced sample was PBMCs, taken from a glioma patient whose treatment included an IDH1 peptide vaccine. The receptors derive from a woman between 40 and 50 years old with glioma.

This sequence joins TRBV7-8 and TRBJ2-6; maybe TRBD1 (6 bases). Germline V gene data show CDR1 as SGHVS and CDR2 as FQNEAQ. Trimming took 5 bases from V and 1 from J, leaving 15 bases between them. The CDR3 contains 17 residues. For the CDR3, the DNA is TGTGCCAGCAGCATATACTTTACAGGGTCTGGGGCCAACGTCCTGACTTTC. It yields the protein CASSIYFTGSGANVLTF.

The CDR3 protein is CSATRGKPQHF. The CDR3 DNA is TGCAGTGCTACAAGGGGGAAGCCCCAGCATTTT. The rearrangement links TRBV20-1 to TRBJ1-5; D might be TRBD1 (6 bases). This CDR3 region has 11 residues. The ends were cut back, 4 bases at V and 8 bases at J, with 9 bases in the middle. The germline gives CDR1 DFQATT, CDR2 SNEGSKA (reference sequence).

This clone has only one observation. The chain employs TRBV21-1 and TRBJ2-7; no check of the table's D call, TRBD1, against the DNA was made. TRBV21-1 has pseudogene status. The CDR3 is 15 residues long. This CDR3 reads CASSKGKGIAYEQYF. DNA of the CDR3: TGTGCCAGCAGCAAAGGGAAGGGGATTGCCTACGAGCAGTACTTC.

CDR3 bases: TGTGCCAGCAGCCTGGGACTTGGTTCAGGGGATGGCTACACCTTC. Translation gives CASSLGLGSGDGYTF. This sequence joins TRBV5-4 and TRBJ1-2, with D tentatively TRBD1 (6 bases). CDR3 length equals 15 residues. CDR1 SGHNT and CDR2 YYREEE come from the germline V gene (reference sequence). V lost 4 bases and J 6 bases, leaving 19 bases between the germline ends. The complete variable domain, with remaining parts taken from reference TRBV5-4 and TRBJ1-2, reads ETGVTQSPTHLIKTRGQQVTLRCSSQSGHNTVSWYQQALGQGPQFIFQYYREEENGRGNFPPRFSGLQFPNYSSELNVNALELDDSALYLCASSLGLGSGDGYTFGSGTRLTVV.

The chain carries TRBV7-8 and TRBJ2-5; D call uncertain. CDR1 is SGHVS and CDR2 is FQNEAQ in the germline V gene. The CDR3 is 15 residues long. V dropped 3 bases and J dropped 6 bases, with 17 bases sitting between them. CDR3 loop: CASSLGPTVRKTQYF. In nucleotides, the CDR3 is TGTGCCAGCAGCTTGGGCCCTACAGTGAGGAAGACCCAGTACTTC.

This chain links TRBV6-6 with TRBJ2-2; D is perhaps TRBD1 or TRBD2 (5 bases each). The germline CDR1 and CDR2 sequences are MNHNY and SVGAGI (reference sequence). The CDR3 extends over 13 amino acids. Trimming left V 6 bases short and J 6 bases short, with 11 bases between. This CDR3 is CASRRLGAGELFF. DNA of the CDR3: TGTGCCAGCAGAAGATTGGGGGCCGGGGAGCTGTTTTTT.

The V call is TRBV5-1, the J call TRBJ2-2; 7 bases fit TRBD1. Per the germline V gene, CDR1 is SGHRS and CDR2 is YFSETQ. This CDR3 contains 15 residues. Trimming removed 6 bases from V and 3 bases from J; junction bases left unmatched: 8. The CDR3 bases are TGCGCCAGCACCGTCTACAGGGGTGACACCGGGGAGCTGTTTTTT. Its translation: CASTVYRGDTGELFF.

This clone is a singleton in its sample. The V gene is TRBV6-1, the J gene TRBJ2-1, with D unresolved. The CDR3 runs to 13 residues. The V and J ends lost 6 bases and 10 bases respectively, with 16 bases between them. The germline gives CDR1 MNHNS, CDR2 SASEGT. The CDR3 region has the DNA TGTGCCAGCAGGACGTTTGGTCAATGGGAGCAGTTCTTC. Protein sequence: CASRTFGQWEQFF.

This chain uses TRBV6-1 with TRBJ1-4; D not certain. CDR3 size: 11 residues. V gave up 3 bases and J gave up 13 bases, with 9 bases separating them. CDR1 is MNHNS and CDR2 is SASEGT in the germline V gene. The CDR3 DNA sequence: TGTGCCAGCAGTGATGGGAGGTCACTGTTTTTT. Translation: CASSDGRSLFF.

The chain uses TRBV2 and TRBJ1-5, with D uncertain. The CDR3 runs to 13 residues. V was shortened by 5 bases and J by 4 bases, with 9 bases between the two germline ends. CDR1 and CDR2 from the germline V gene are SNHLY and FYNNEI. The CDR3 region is CASSRRENQPQHF. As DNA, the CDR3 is TGTGCCAGCAGTAGACGAGAAAATCAGCCCCAGCATTTT.

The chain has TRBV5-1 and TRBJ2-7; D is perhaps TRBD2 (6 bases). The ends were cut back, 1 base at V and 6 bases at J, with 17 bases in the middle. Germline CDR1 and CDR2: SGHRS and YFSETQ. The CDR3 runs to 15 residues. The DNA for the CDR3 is TGCGCCAGCAGCTTGTTTCCGGGAGAAGGGGTCGAGCAGTACTTC. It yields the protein CASSLFPGEGVEQYF.

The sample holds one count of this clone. CDR3 amino acids: CASSYRIPVSYGYTF. CDR3 in DNA: TGTGCCAGCAGTTACAGGATCCCGGTGAGCTATGGCTACACCTTC. The chain couples TRBV6-6 to TRBJ1-2; no reliable D call. CDR1 and CDR2 (germline): MNHNY, SVGAGI (reference sequence). V dropped 2 bases and J dropped 4 bases, with 14 bases sitting between them. CDR3 length equals 15 residues.

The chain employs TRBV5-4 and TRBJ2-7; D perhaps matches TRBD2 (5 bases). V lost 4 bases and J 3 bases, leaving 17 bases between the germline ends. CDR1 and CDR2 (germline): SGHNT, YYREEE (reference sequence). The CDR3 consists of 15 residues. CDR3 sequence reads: CASSEGEVDRYEQYF. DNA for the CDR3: TGTGCCAGCAGCGAGGGAGAGGTAGATCGCTACGAGCAGTACTTC. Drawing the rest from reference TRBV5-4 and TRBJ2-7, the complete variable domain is ETGVTQSPTHLIKTRGQQVTLRCSSQSGHNTVSWYQQALGQGPQFIFQYYREEENGRGNFPPRFSGLQFPNYSSELNVNALELDDSALYLCASSEGEVDRYEQYFGPGTRLTVT.

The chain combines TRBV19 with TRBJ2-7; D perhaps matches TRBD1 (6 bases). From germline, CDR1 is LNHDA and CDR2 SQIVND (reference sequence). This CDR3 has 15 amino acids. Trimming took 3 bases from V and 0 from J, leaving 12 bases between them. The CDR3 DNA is TGTGCCAGTAGTATTGGAACAGGGAACTCCTACGAGCAGTACTTC. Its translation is CASSIGTGNSYEQYF.

In DNA form, the CDR3 reads TGTGCCATCAGTGGCGGGGGCCTCAGCTCCTACAATGAGCAGTTCTTC. It specifies CAISGGGLSSYNEQFF. V and J are TRBV10-3 and TRBJ2-1, with D possibly being TRBD2 (7 bases). Trimming pared 4 bases from V and 0 bases from J, leaving 13 bases between. The CDR3 consists of 16 residues. CDR1 and CDR2 (germline): ENHRY, SYGVKD.

The CDR3 sequence is CASRGQDGYGYTF. In DNA form, the CDR3 reads TGTGCCAGCAGAGGACAGGATGGCTATGGCTACACCTTC. The gene calls are TRBV2 and TRBJ1-2; 7 bases map to TRBD1. The CDR3 runs 13 residues. The ends lost 6 bases at V and 4 bases at J; junction bases unmatched: 5. Germline-derived CDR1 and CDR2 are SNHLY and FYNNEI.

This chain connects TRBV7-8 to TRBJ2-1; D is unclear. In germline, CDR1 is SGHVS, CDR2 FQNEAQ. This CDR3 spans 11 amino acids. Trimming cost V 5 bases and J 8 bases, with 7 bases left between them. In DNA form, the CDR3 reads TGTGCCAGCAGCGGAATCGATGAGCAGTTCTTC. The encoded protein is CASSGIDEQFF.

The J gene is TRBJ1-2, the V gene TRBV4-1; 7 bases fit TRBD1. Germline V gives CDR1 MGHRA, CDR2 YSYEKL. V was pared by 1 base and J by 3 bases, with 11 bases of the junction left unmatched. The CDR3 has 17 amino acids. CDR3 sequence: CASSQVPGSGGYYGYTF. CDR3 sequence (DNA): TGCGCCAGCAGCCAAGTCCCAGGGTCAGGGGGTTACTATGGCTACACCTTC.

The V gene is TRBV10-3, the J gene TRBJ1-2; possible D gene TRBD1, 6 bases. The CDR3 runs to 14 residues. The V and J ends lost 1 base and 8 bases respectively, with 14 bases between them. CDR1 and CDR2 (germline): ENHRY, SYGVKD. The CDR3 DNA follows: TGTGCCATCAGTGAGTTGGGACAACTGGGAGGCTACACCTTC. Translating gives CAISELGQLGGYTF.

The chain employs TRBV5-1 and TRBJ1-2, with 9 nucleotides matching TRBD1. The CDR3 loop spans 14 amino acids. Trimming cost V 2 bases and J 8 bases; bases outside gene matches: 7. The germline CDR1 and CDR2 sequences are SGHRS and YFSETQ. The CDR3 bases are TGCGCCAGCAGCTTAACAACAGGGGGCCACGGCTACACCTTC. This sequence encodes CASSLTTGGHGYTF.

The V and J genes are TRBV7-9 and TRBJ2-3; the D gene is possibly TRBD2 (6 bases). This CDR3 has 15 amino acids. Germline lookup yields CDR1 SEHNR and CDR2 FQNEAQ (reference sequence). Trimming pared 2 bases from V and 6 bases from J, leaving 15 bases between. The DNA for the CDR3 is TGTGCCAGCAGCTTACTGTTCGGGAGAAGCGATACGCAGTATTTT. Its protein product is CASSLLFGRSDTQYF.

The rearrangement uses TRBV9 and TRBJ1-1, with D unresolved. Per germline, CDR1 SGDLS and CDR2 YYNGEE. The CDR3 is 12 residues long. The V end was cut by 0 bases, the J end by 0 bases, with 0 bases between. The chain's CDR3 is CASSVVNTEAFF. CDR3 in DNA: TGTGCCAGCAGCGTAGTGAACACTGAAGCTTTCTTT. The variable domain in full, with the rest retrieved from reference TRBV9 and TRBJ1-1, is DSGVTQTPKHLITATGQRVTLRCSPRSGDLSVYWYQQSLDQGLQFLIQYYNGEERAKGNILERFSAQQFPDLHSELNLSSLELGDSALYFCASSVVNTEAFFGQGTRLTVV.

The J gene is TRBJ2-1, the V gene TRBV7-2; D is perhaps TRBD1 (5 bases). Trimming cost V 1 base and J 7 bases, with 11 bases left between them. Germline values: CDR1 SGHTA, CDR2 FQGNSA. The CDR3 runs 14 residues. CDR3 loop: CASSLGQRLNEQFF. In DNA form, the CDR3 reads TGTGCCAGCAGCTTAGGACAGCGATTGAATGAGCAGTTCTTC. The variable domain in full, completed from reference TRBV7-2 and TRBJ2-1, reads GAGVSQSPSNKVTEKGKDVELRCDPISGHTALYWYRQSLGQGLEFLIYFQGNSAPDKSGLPSDRFSAERTGGSVSTLTIQRTQQEDSAVYLCASSLGQRLNEQFFGPGTRLTVL.